Sequencing of this TCR beta chain was carried out in a study of beta chain features in type 1 diabetes. Study-level points and caveats: Sampled from patients, naive, central memory and Treg TCRB repertoires appeared more similar than those sampled from healthy donors. Short templates might get an advantage during PCR, and this would be equal in patients and controls.

As concerns this clone: The antigen remains undetermined.

Expressed TCRB transcripts were sequenced after all isolated RNA was converted to cDNA. Repertoires were generated with immunoSEQ multiplex PCR, while TCRdb's copy carries only in-frame clones and drops some. The sample carries hundreds of thousands of clones, more than 9.5% recorded once. It was one heparinised blood draw, averaging around 100 mL, that each donor gave. The V gene lost 4 bases and the J gene lost 6 bases, with 12 bases spanning the gap. Germline V gives CDR1 SGHDT, CDR2 YYEEEE. The CDR3 is 13 residues long. The receptor was isolated from a woman younger than 35 in good health. Specimen: naive CD4+ T cells from blood. The chain couples TRBV5-6 to TRBJ2-3; D might be TRBD2 (5 bases). This CDR3 reads CASSGRGADTQYF. In DNA form, the CDR3 reads TGTGCCAGCAGCGGACGGGGTGCGGATACGCAGTATTTT.